This T cell receptor beta chain was found in a study of cytomegalovirus exposure and HLA in healthy donors. CDR3 length: 16 residues. Trimming took 4 bases from V and 0 from J, leaving 15 bases between them. Germline V gives CDR1 MNHNS, CDR2 SASEGT. The PCR used 60 Vbeta and 13 Jbeta primers. Original methodology: Among the unique TCR beta chains that a later analysis counted, around 82 million in all, 10 million to 14 million were shared. The table came from immunoSEQ multiplex PCR; TCRdb's copy has only in-frame clones and leaves some out. V and J calls and clone size come straight from that table; D and trimming were deduced from the DNA. The top ten hold less than 3% of the sample, which has roughly 110,000 clones, about 81% seen once. For this clone: Its antigen is not identified.

Study results and caveats: An analysis was carried out at a later point. It showed that HLA-associated TCR beta chains were more clonally expanded than equally common non-associated chains. In a later analysis, at a false discovery rate of 0.05, 16,951 TCR beta sequences matched HLA alleles. There was a cluster of highly shared sequence variants that was likely a sequencing artifact.

The clonotype originates from a man aged 30-40 years in good health and CMV-seropositive. This chain joins TRBV6-1 and TRBJ1-2; D may be TRBD1 (5 bases). Sequencing input: PBMCs. Written as DNA, the CDR3 is TGTGCCAGCAGTGTAGCGGGGCAGCCAGCTAACTATGGCTACACCTTC. It codes for CASSVAGQPANYGYTF.